These 17 T cell receptor beta chains share one sample of origin, sequenced in a study. Each CDR3 protein is one row after TCRdb ran MiXCR on the RT-PCR reads. The sample contains about 680,000 distinct CDR3 sequences, approximately 15% of which appear only once. The sample taken for sequencing was memory CD4+ T cells from blood. These receptors were obtained from a female donor in good health, serving as a healthy control.

The chain couples TRBV7-9 to TRBJ2-3; weak D call: TRBD1 (5 bases). V shed 7 bases and J shed 2 bases, with 13 bases lying between them. Germline assignment: CDR1 SEHNR and CDR2 FQNEAQ (reference sequence). CDR3 length equals 14 residues. The CDR3 loop reads CASTMTETTDTQYF. The CDR3 DNA is TGTGCCAGCACCATGACAGAGACCACAGATACGCAGTATTTT.

This clonotype was seen a handful of times. The genes are TRBV11-2 and TRBJ2-3; D tentatively fits TRBD1 or TRBD2 (5 bases each). The germline V gene encodes CDR1 SGHAT and CDR2 FQNNGV. The CDR3 is 14 residues long. Trimming took off 2 bases at V and 2 bases at J, with 8 bases between the two ends. The CDR3 here is CASSLLGDTDTQYF. CDR3 DNA sequence: TGTGCCAGCAGCTTATTGGGGGACACAGATACGCAGTATTTT.

This clonotype was counted only a few times. The chain is built from TRBV18 and TRBJ2-1; a weak D match, TRBD1 (6 bases). Between the trimmed V and J ends, which lost 0 bases and 6 bases, there was a span of 18 bases. The CDR3 consists of 17 residues. The germline CDR1 and CDR2 sequences are KGHSH and LQKENI. The CDR3 nucleotides are TGTGCCAGCTCACCACCAGGGTTCCGGAAAGGGGGCAATGAGCAGTTCTTC. Translation: CASSPPGFRKGGNEQFF. Full variable domain (outside the CDR3, taken from reference TRBV18 and TRBJ2-1): NAGVMQNPRHLVRRRGQEARLRCSPMKGHSHVYWYRQLPEEGLKFMVYLQKENIIDESGMPKERFSAEFPKEGPSILRIQQVVRGDSAAYFCASSPPGFRKGGNEQFFGPGTRLTVL.

This clonotype was counted only a few times. The chain joins TRBV12-3 or TRBV12-4 to TRBJ1-6; 9 nucleotides line up with TRBD1. The CDR3 spans 14 residues. Unmatched junction bases numbered 6, after V lost 9 bases and J lost 6 bases. The CDR3 is CASLETGGNSPLHF. The DNA of the CDR3 is TGTGCCAGTCTGGAGACAGGGGGTAATTCACCCCTCCACTTT.

V and J are TRBV10-1 and TRBJ2-1, with unresolved D. V gave up 6 bases and J gave up 0 bases, with 9 bases separating them. CDR3 length equals 14 residues. CDR1 and CDR2 from the germline V gene are WNHNN and SYGVQD (reference sequence). The CDR3 coding sequence is TGCGCCAGCAGCCAAGCTTTCTCCTACAATGAGCAGTTCTTC. The encoded protein is CASSQAFSYNEQFF.

The chain uses TRBV7-2 and TRBJ1-4; TRBD1 matches 9 bases. V lost 4 bases and J lost 8; bases outside the gene matches: 8. Germline V gene sequence: CDR1 SGHTA, CDR2 FQGNSA. The CDR3 extends over 15 amino acids. The CDR3 region is CASSWKQGAREKLFF. The DNA for the CDR3 is TGTGCCAGCAGCTGGAAACAGGGGGCGCGAGAAAAACTGTTTTTT.

The J gene is TRBJ1-5, the V gene TRBV28; D call uncertain. Germline V gene sequence: CDR1 MDHEN, CDR2 SYDVKM. V was trimmed by 3 bases and J by 6 bases, leaving 6 bases between them. The CDR3 extends over 12 amino acids. The CDR3 here is CASSLGFQPQHF. The CDR3 coding sequence is TGTGCCAGCAGTTTGGGGTTTCAGCCCCAGCATTTT. Full variable domain (rest looked up from reference TRBV28 and TRBJ1-5): DVKVTQSSRYLVKRTGEKVFLECVQDMDHENMFWYRQDPGLGLRLIYFSYDVKMKEKGDIPEGYSVSREKKERFSLILESASTNQTSMYLCASSLGFQPQHFGDGTRLSIL.

The chain is built from TRBV6-2 or TRBV6-3 and TRBJ1-2; D call uncertain. Germline V gene data show CDR1 as MNHEY and CDR2 as SVGEGT. The V end was cut by 2 bases, the J end by 3 bases, with 10 bases between. This CDR3 is 14 amino acids long. The CDR3 region has the DNA TGTGCCAGCAGTTACGACGTCGGGTACTATGGCTACACCTTC. Amino acids: CASSYDVGYYGYTF.

This rearrangement joins TRBV5-1 to TRBJ1-4; 8 positions match TRBD1. The CDR3 spans 16 residues. Germline V CDR1 and CDR2: SGHRS, YFSETQ. Trimming at V came to 0 bases and at J to 6 bases, leaving 7 bases not matched to a gene. CDR3 in DNA: TGCGCCAGCAGCTTGGCTCAGGGGGCGATCGATGAAAAACTGTTTTTT. Its protein is CASSLAQGAIDEKLFF.

A few counts support this clonotype. This chain uses TRBV30 with TRBJ1-1; no definite D call. Germline V gene lookup returns CDR1 GTSNPN and CDR2 SVGIG (reference sequence). This CDR3 is 10 amino acids long. Trimming removed 3 bases at V and 9 bases at J, with 8 bases between. CDR3 DNA: TGTGCCTGGAGCCGGACGCAAGCTTTCTTT. Translating gives CAWSRTQAFF. The full variable domain, in which reference TRBV30 and TRBJ1-1 provide the parts outside the CDR3, is SQTIHQWPATLVQPVGSPLSLECTVEGTSNPNLYWYRQAAGRGLQLLFYSVGIGQISSEVPQNLSASRPQDRQFILSSKKLLLSDSGFYLCAWSRTQAFFGQGTRLTVV.

The rearrangement uses TRBV7-9 and TRBJ2-5, with 13 bases aligning to TRBD2. V lost 1 base and J lost 5; bases outside the gene matches: 4. The germline V gene encodes CDR1 SEHNR and CDR2 FQNEAQ (reference sequence). The CDR3 totals 16 residues. The CDR3 reads CASSLGTSGSMETQYF. The CDR3 DNA reads as TGTGCCAGCAGCTTAGGGACTAGCGGGAGTATGGAGACCCAGTACTTC.

This clonotype was counted a few times. This chain uses TRBV6-1 with TRBJ1-2, with D tentatively TRBD1 (6 bases). From germline, CDR1 is MNHNS and CDR2 SASEGT. The CDR3 is 13 residues long. Deletions cut 2 bases from V and 8 bases from J, with 12 bases between. The CDR3 reads CASSERGLEGYTF. The DNA of the CDR3 is TGTGCCAGCAGTGAACGGGGGCTTGAGGGCTACACCTTC.

V is TRBV24-1 and J is TRBJ1-5, with D possibly matching TRBD1 (5 bases). V lost 3 bases and J 0 bases, leaving 11 bases between the germline ends. Per the germline V gene, CDR1 is KGHDR and CDR2 is SFDVKD. The CDR3 runs 16 residues. The CDR3 DNA sequence: TGTGCCACCAGTGATACCCGGGGGACTAGCAATCAGCCCCAGCATTTT. Residues: CATSDTRGTSNQPQHF.

V gene TRBV24-1 combines with J gene TRBJ2-3; D is unclear. Looked up from germline, CDR1 is KGHDR and CDR2 is SFDVKD. This CDR3 contains 14 residues. Deletions cut 5 bases from V and 0 bases from J, with 8 bases between. The CDR3 DNA sequence: TGTGCCACCAGTGTGGCAGATAGCACAGATACGCAGTATTTT. As protein: CATSVADSTDTQYF.

This clonotype appeared a few times. V usage is TRBV5-1 and J usage is TRBJ1-5; D not certain. The CDR3 sequence is 14 residues long. The germline V gene encodes CDR1 SGHRS and CDR2 YFSETQ. The germline V and J ends were trimmed by 0 bases and 8 bases, with 12 bases remaining between them. In nucleotides, the CDR3 is TGCGCCAGCAGCTTGGAGGGTAATGAGGAGCCCCAGCATTTT. This translates into CASSLEGNEEPQHF.

The chain links TRBV18 to TRBJ1-4, with 9 nucleotides matching TRBD1. Germline V lookup: CDR1 KGHSH, CDR2 LQKENI. This CDR3 spans 14 amino acids. V lost 5 bases and J lost 8; bases outside the gene matches: 6. The CDR3 protein is CASSWGQGDEKLFF. CDR3 in DNA: TGTGCCAGCTCATGGGGACAGGGAGACGAAAAACTGTTTTTT.

This clonotype was seen ten or more times. The chain employs TRBV11-2 and TRBJ1-1; 7 nucleotides line up with TRBD1. After removal of 2 bases from V and 6 bases from J, the junction contained 9 bases not matched to a gene. The CDR3 length is 15 residues. Looked up from germline, CDR1 is SGHAT and CDR2 is FQNNGV. The CDR3 loop is CASSLNRGGRPEAFF. CDR3 DNA: TGTGCCAGCAGCTTAAATAGAGGGGGCAGACCTGAAGCTTTCTTT. Drawing the rest from reference TRBV11-2 and TRBJ1-1, the complete variable domain is EAGVAQSPRYKIIEKRQSVAFWCNPISGHATLYWYQQILGQGPKLLIQFQNNGVVDDSQLPKDRFSAERLKGVDSTLKIQPAKLEDSAVYLCASSLNRGGRPEAFFGQGTRLTVV.